The T cell receptor (beta chain) under discussion was sequenced for a study of STAT5B mutations in CD4+ large granular lymphocyte leukemia. Whole-study findings and limits: Top patient clones used TRBV06 genes more often: 8/27 versus 2/35 in controls.

The authors' processing: The detection floor for productive clonotype frequency was 2.59 x 10-5. Data came from immunoSEQ multiplex PCR; TCRdb stores just in-frame clones and leaves some out. The V and J calls and clone size come from that table; D and trimming were worked out from the DNA. The repertoire has about 48,000 clones, about 70% of them found once; the top ten carry 1.5%. The V and J ends lost 3 bases and 1 base respectively, with 5 bases between them. Germline V lookup: CDR1 SGDLS, CDR2 YYNGEE. This CDR3 comprises 14 residues. Only a few counts were recorded for this clone. The antigen is unknown.

The sequencing sample was made of CD4+ T cells from blood buffy coats. The receptor was derived from a human donor in good health. The chain has TRBV9 and TRBJ2-6; D ambiguous. CDR3 sequence: CASSASSGANVLTF. The DNA of the CDR3 is TGTGCCAGCAGCGCTAGTTCTGGGGCCAACGTCCTGACTTTC.